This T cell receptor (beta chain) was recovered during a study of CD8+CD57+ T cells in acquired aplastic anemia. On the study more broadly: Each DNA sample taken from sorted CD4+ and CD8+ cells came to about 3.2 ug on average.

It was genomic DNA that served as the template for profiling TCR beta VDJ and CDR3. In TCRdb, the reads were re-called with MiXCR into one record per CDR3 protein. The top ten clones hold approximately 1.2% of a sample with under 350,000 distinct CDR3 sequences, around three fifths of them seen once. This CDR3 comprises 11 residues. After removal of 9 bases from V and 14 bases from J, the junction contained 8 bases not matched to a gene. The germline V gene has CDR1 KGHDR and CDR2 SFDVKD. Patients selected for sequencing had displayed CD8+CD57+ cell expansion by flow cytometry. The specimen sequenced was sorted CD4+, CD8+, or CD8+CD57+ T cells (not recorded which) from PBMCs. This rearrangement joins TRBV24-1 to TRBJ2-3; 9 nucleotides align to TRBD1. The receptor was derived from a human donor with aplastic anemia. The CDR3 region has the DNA TGTGCCACCCGTCCCGGGACAGGGATGTATTTT. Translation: CATRPGTGMYF.